The clone carrying this TCR beta chain was found many times. This entry comes from a study of Graves' ophthalmopathy and Graves' hyperthyroidism. RNA transcripts were the template, and TCR beta CDR3 regions were amplified from them. HTBI primers primed a first-round RT-PCR, and a second-round multiplex PCR followed. TCRdb processed the multiplex PCR reads anew with MiXCR; each CDR3 protein has one entry. The data hold over 200,000 distinct CDR3 sequences, with roughly 29% observed a single time. Sequencing used peripheral blood. This TCR was recovered from a man aged 50-59 years with Graves' ophthalmopathy.

The CDR3 nucleotides are TGCGCCAGCAGCCAAGATTTTCACAGATGGACAACCACCTTTAACTATGGCTACACCTTC. Translating it yields CASSQDFHRWTTTFNYGYTF. This chain connects TRBV4-1 to TRBJ1-2; D may be TRBD1 (5 bases). The V gene's germline CDR1 is MGHRA and CDR2 YSYEKL. V lost 0 bases, J lost 1 base, and 24 bases lay in between. This CDR3 has 20 residues.